A single sample gave rise to the 5 T cell receptor beta chains below, sequenced in a study of T-cell memory formation after mild COVID-19. TCRdb used MiXCR to reprocess the 5' RACE reads, holding one entry per CDR3 protein. The sample lists hundreds of thousands of distinct CDR3 sequences, more than 15% occurring once. Sequencing was carried out using PBMCs or a T cell subset sorted from them (not recorded which). Receptors originate from a young man who had mild COVID-19 (a few samples of this study predate the infection). Cell type and time point are not known.

This clonotype occurred once. V usage is TRBV20-1 and J usage is TRBJ1-2; no firm D call. Between the trimmed V and J ends, which lost 4 bases and 8 bases, there was a span of 11 bases. CDR1 is DFQATT and CDR2 is SNEGSKA in the germline V gene (reference sequence). The length of the CDR3 is 11 residues. In DNA form, the CDR3 reads TGCAGTGCTAAAATCCTAGGGGGCTACACCTTC. This gives the protein CSAKILGGYTF.

The genes are TRBV7-8 and TRBJ1-4; possibly TRBD1 for D (5 bases). Between the trimmed V and J ends, which lost 5 bases and 7 bases, there was a span of 14 bases. Germline V gene sequence: CDR1 SGHVS, CDR2 FQNEAQ. The CDR3 totals 14 residues. The DNA of the CDR3 is TGTGCCAGCAGCCCGATTTGGGGCGGTGAAAAACTGTTTTTT. Translating it yields CASSPIWGGEKLFF. Based on the CDR3 plus reference TRBV7-8 and TRBJ1-4, the full variable domain is GAGVSQSPRYKVAKRGQDVALRCDPISGHVSLFWYQQALGQGPEFLTYFQNEAQLDKSGLPSDRFFAERPEGSVSTLKIQRTQQEDSAVYLCASSPIWGGEKLFFGSGTQLSVL.

The J gene is TRBJ2-7, the V gene TRBV5-1; TRBD2 matches at 12 bases. This CDR3 is built from 16 residues. The trim removed 4 bases at V and 7 bases at J, leaving 12 bases unmatched. Germline assignment: CDR1 SGHRS and CDR2 YFSETQ. CDR3: CASSAGLAGSFSEQYF. The DNA for the CDR3 is TGCGCCAGCAGCGCTGGACTAGCGGGGTCATTTAGTGAGCAGTACTTC.

This clonotype was observed a few times. The chain couples TRBV27 to TRBJ2-1, with a weak D call TRBD2 (6 bases). Per the germline V gene, CDR1 is MNHEY and CDR2 is SMNVEV (reference sequence). The CDR3 loop spans 18 amino acids. V was trimmed by 2 bases and J by 4 bases, leaving 21 bases between them. As DNA, the CDR3 is TGTGCCAGCAGTTTAGGGCCCCGGGGGTCGGGGGATTACAATGAGCAGTTCTTC. Protein sequence: CASSLGPRGSGDYNEQFF.

The J gene is TRBJ1-1, the V gene TRBV10-3; 8 bases are a match to TRBD1. V trimming: 1 base; J trimming: 1 base; junction bases outside the gene matches: 2. This CDR3 has 15 residues. In germline, CDR1 is ENHRY, CDR2 SYGVKD. DNA of the CDR3: TGTGCCATCAGTGAGTATGACAGGGGGAACACTGAAGCTTTCTTT. It codes for CAISEYDRGNTEAFF.